This section outlines one T cell receptor beta chain sequence together with its context. Its matching antigen is unknown. This sample was taken from a study of cytomegalovirus exposure and HLA in healthy donors. Study-wide results and limits: Later analysis indicated greater clonal expansion among HLA-associated TCR beta chains than among equally common other chains. The study recorded 150 to 200 TCR beta chains that were cytomegalovirus-associated.

Researchers ran the PCR with 60 Vbeta and 13 Jbeta primers. Here immunoSEQ multiplex PCR was the method, and the copy in TCRdb shows in-frame clones only, minus some. The data show 150,000 to 200,000 clones, around 73% seen once. CDR1 is ENHRY and CDR2 is SYGVKD in the germline V gene. The CDR3 contains 14 residues. V lost 6 bases, J lost 0 bases, and 9 bases lay in between. The chain recombines TRBV10-3 with TRBJ1-3; D remains ambiguous. What was sequenced was PBMCs. The receptor's source is a male donor in good health and CMV-seronegative. DNA for the CDR3: TGTGCCATCAGAGTAGGGAGCTCTGGAAACACCATATATTTT. It specifies CAIRVGSSGNTIYF.